Following are 7 T cell receptor beta chains from one sample sequenced in a study of T cell repertoires in cytomegalovirus infection. Their antigen targets remain unknown. From the reads, TCRdb called clonotypes with MiXCR, one entry per CDR3 protein. This sample has about 830,000 distinct CDR3 sequences, with about 33% found just once. Specimen: cultured CD8+ T cells from PBMCs, collected from culture after CMV antigen stimulation. The receptors originated from a human donor in good health (CMV status not recorded). Some clones in this sample may be carry-over from other donors' samples.

This clonotype has at least ten counts. The gene calls are TRBV12-3 or TRBV12-4 and TRBJ2-3; D is possibly TRBD1 (7 bases). This CDR3 spans 15 amino acids. V lost 7 bases and J 8 bases, leaving 22 bases between the germline ends. The CDR3 loop reads CASTKGGGGLFTQYF. CDR3 sequence (DNA): TGTGCCAGCACCAAGGGAGGAGGGGGCTTATTTACGCAGTATTTT.

The chain has TRBV5-4 and TRBJ1-1, with TRBD1 matching over 7 bases. Germline assignment: CDR1 SGHNT and CDR2 YYREEE (reference sequence). CDR3 length: 15 residues. V shed 0 bases, J shed 3 bases, and the junction held 5 bases outside the gene matches. The CDR3 DNA sequence: TGTGCCAGCAGCTTGGCCGGCGGACAGGACACTGAAGCTTTCTTT. Protein product: CASSLAGGQDTEAFF.

V and J are TRBV28 and TRBJ1-2, with 11 bases fitting TRBD1. The V gene end was trimmed by 2 bases and the J gene end by 5 bases; junction bases not matched to a gene: 4. Per germline, CDR1 MDHEN and CDR2 SYDVKM. The CDR3 is 15 amino acids. The DNA for the CDR3 is TGTGCCAGCAGTTTAAGGACAGGGGGCGCGTATGGCTACACCTTC. It codes for CASSLRTGGAYGYTF.

The chain carries TRBV7-9 and TRBJ2-5; 8 nucleotides match TRBD2. Germline V gene lookup returns CDR1 SEHNR and CDR2 FQNEAQ (reference sequence). CDR3 size: 17 residues. Unmatched junction bases numbered 13, after V lost 5 bases and J lost 2 bases. CDR3 in amino acids: CASSGTRKIVEQETQYF. The CDR3 bases are TGTGCCAGCAGCGGGACTAGAAAGATTGTAGAACAAGAGACCCAGTACTTC.

The chain employs TRBV24-1 and TRBJ2-2; D unresolved. CDR1 is KGHDR, CDR2 SFDVKD, per germline. CDR3 length equals 12 residues. Trimming took 4 bases from V and 6 from J, leaving 5 bases between them. CDR3 protein: CATSDFPGELFF. Here the CDR3 DNA reads TGTGCCACCAGTGACTTCCCCGGGGAGCTGTTTTTT.

V is TRBV5-6 and J is TRBJ2-3; the match to TRBD2 covers 7 bases. CDR3 length: 16 residues. J was trimmed by 2 bases and V by 4 bases; bases with no gene match: 10. Germline V gene lookup returns CDR1 SGHDT and CDR2 YYEEEE. The CDR3 DNA reads TGTGCCAGCAGCAAAACTAGCGCCGTTATCACAGATACGCAGTATTTT. It codes for CASSKTSAVITDTQYF.

There are a few counts of this clonotype. The chain joins TRBV7-6 to TRBJ1-4; TRBD1 aligns across 8 bases. The ends lost 1 base at V and 10 bases at J; junction bases unmatched: 5. This CDR3 comprises 14 residues. Germline CDR1 is SGHVS and CDR2 is FNYEAQ. CDR3 in DNA: TGTGCCAGCAGCTTAGTGGACAGGGAGCGAAAACTGTTTTTT. This encodes CASSLVDRERKLFF.